This T cell receptor beta chain was captured by sequencing in a study of shared clonotypes between healthy human individuals. General study findings and limits: Only a few donors were included, so the genetic and exposure-history diversity represented was limited. Among the subsets, naive ones generally showed larger estimated richness than memory ones. The study found lower generation probabilities in non-shared clonotypes than in those shared by all four donors.

Notes on this clone: The antigen remains undetermined.

Using immunoSEQ multiplex PCR, the repertoire was profiled, and TCRdb retains in-frame clones only, with some absent. The top ten clones hold approximately 1.3% of a sample with roughly 1,100,000 clones, around 76% of them seen once. This CDR3 has 15 residues. Germline V gene lookup returns CDR1 SGDLS and CDR2 YYNGEE. V was trimmed by 0 bases and J by 3 bases, leaving 12 bases between them. The split of CD4+ cells yielded CD45RA+ naive and CD45RA-negative memory subsets. V is TRBV9 and J is TRBJ1-1; D remains ambiguous. The receptor was isolated from a man aged 18 to 29 in good health. Material: memory CD4+ T cells sorted from blood. Sample subset: CD45RA-negative fraction. CDR3 sequence reads: CASSVGSGTDTEAFF. The CDR3 DNA reads as TGTGCCAGCAGCGTAGGGTCGGGAACGGACACTGAAGCTTTCTTT.